The 7 T cell receptor beta chains presented below share a single source sample, sequenced in a study of T cells in Graves' hyperthyroidism and ophthalmopathy. Amplification yielded TCR beta CDR3 regions, with RNA transcripts as the source. TCR CDR3 underwent first-round RT-PCR with the HTBI primer set. TCRdb reanalysed the multiplex PCR reads using MiXCR and keeps one entry per CDR3 protein. The data contain approximately 600,000 distinct CDR3 sequences, 14% of them singletons. The sample taken for sequencing was blood. These receptors originate from a woman aged 18-29 years with Graves' ophthalmopathy.

This rearrangement joins TRBV18 to TRBJ1-5; tentatively, D is TRBD1 (6 bases). Deletions cut 2 bases from V and 5 bases from J, with 13 bases between. Germline CDR1 and CDR2: KGHSH and LQKENI. CDR3 length: 15 residues. In DNA, the CDR3 is TGTGCCAGCTCACCAGCGACACAGGGAGATCAGCCCCAGCATTTT. Translation gives CASSPATQGDQPQHF.

This chain links TRBV5-1 with TRBJ1-1, with D uncertain. Germline-derived CDR1 and CDR2 are SGHRS and YFSETQ. The V gene lost 3 bases and the J gene lost 3 bases, with 15 bases spanning the gap. This CDR3 contains 15 residues. CDR3 protein: CASSSTGQWDTEAFF. CDR3 bases: TGCGCCAGCAGCTCAACTGGCCAGTGGGACACTGAAGCTTTCTTT.

The table lists this clonotype with many counts. The rearrangement links TRBV2 to TRBJ1-2; tentatively, D is TRBD1 (5 bases). The CDR3 totals 13 residues. Trimming stripped 1 base from V and 4 bases from J, with 7 bases between. Germline values: CDR1 SNHLY, CDR2 FYNNEI. Written as DNA, the CDR3 is TGTGCCAGCAGTGAAGGGCAGGGCTATGGCTACACCTTC. Encoded protein: CASSEGQGYGYTF.

The rearrangement uses TRBV9 and TRBJ2-5, with 8 positions matching TRBD2. Germline CDR1 SGDLS, CDR2 YYNGEE. V shed 0 bases and J 4 bases; nucleotides not matched to a gene: 5. There are 15 residues in the CDR3. The CDR3 here is CASSVDIAGIETQYF. The CDR3 DNA is TGTGCCAGCAGCGTAGATATAGCGGGAATAGAGACCCAGTACTTC.

This clonotype was observed many times. The chain couples TRBV7-6 to TRBJ2-2; D not resolved. Germline V lookup: CDR1 SGHVS, CDR2 FNYEAQ. The V end lost 1 base, the J end lost 4 bases, and 7 bases lay between the germline ends. The CDR3 is 14 amino acids. In DNA form, the CDR3 reads TGTGCCAGCAGCTTAGGAGACACCACCGGGGAGCTGTTTTTT. Protein product: CASSLGDTTGELFF.

This clonotype appeared many times. The gene calls are TRBV20-1 and TRBJ2-1; TRBD2 agrees at 12 bases. V gave up 3 bases and J gave up 8 bases; unmatched junction bases: 8. CDR3 length equals 15 residues. Germline CDR1 DFQATT, CDR2 SNEGSKA (reference sequence). The CDR3 here is CSASPTSGRSHEQFF. CDR3 nucleotides: TGCAGTGCTAGCCCGACTAGCGGGAGAAGTCATGAGCAGTTCTTC.

There are many counts of this clonotype. V is TRBV12-3 or TRBV12-4 and J is TRBJ2-3; 9 positions agree with TRBD2. CDR3 length equals 16 residues. Trimming took 5 bases from V and 3 from J; bases not matched to a gene: 9. This CDR3 is CASSPKALAGTDTQYF. DNA of the CDR3: TGTGCCAGCAGTCCAAAAGCCCTAGCGGGAACAGATACGCAGTATTTT.